This TCR beta chain appears in the sequencing data of a study of T cells expressing NK-cell markers (dated by TCRdb to between 2020 and 2021). Some background on the complete study: TCR beta-chain repertoires were profiled in sorted CD3+CD56+NKG2C+, CD3+CD56+NKG2C- and CD3+CD56-NKG2C+ T-cell subsets from about 8 donors. The study sequenced eight donors, all healthy volunteers chosen at random: three men and five women. Among the eight sequenced donors, only one was HCMV-seronegative, while the other seven were HCMV-seropositive. Sequencing of the libraries produced 2 x 150 bp reads on Illumina HiSeq 2000/2500, MiSeq or NextSeq. Summary of the overall study and its limitations: It remained unclear whether the expanded NKG2C-expressing T cell clones were specific for HCMV antigens. Those dominant clonotypes were again the most abundant among CD3+CD56-NKG2C+ cells in a few donors, at about 25-65%. In six donors, the dominant CD3+CD56+NKG2C+ clonotypes were among the top 10 CD8+ clonotypes and accounted for roughly 1.0-8% of CD8+ T cells.

Of note for this clonotype: No cognate antigen has been identified for it.

HCMV serostatus was determined by detecting HCMV-specific IgG in serum with a commercial ELISA kit. Peripheral blood mononuclear cells were isolated from blood by Ficoll density gradient centrifugation. Sequencing was performed on an Illumina HiSeq 2000. The TCR beta cDNA libraries were made using 5'RACE template switching, a step that added both a universal primer site and unique molecular identifiers. Priming for cDNA synthesis came from the TCR beta constant segment, and two successive PCR amplification steps followed. For the original study's pipeline: Reads were demultiplexed and grouped by UMI with MIGEC, and clonotypes were assembled and quantified with MiTCR. To remove erroneous sequences, TCR cDNA sequences were retained only when supported by two or more reads. The tcR package was used for downstream repertoire analysis, with clonotypes matched between fractions based on CDR3 nucleotide sequence plus V segment. Antigen specificity was annotated against VDJdb with VDJmatch, allowing one amino acid substitution in CDR3. The reads underwent TCRdb reprocessing, giving one record for each CDR3 protein sequence and no DNA. These V and J calls derive from TCRdb rather than the authors' analysis. The sample's records list some 450,000 distinct CDR3 sequences. Clones ranked in the top ten supply 6% to 8% of the sample.

CDR1 MDHEN and CDR2 SYDVKM are derived from the germline V gene. The CDR3 starts with the cysteine, ends with the phenylalanine, and has 11 residues. No DNA accompanies this entry. This clonotype originated in a woman between 18 and 75 years old in good health. The specimen was blood T cells: a sorted CD56 or NKG2C T cell subset, CD4+ or CD8+ T cells, or bulk PBMC T cells (not recorded which). The rearrangement combines TRBV28 with TRBJ2-5. Here the CDR3 is given as CASSLSETQYF.